This T cell receptor (beta chain) was observed in a study of T-cell reconstitution after alpha-beta-depleted transplantation in children. Study outcomes and limitations: From newly produced T cells came most of the T-cell counts and diversity one year after transplant.

Germline V gene data show CDR1 as DFQATT and CDR2 as SNEGSKA (reference sequence). The CDR3 contains 13 residues. Trimming shortened V by 2 bases and J by 2 bases, and 10 bases separated the two germline ends. This clonotype has a count of ten or more. The target antigen is unknown. As it was prepared, the TCRbeta library received unique molecular identifiers. TCRdb reprocessed the PCR reads via MiXCR and lists one record per CDR3 protein. The data contain 600,000 to 800,000 distinct CDR3 sequences, under 15% of them singletons. The sequence derives from a girl aged 2 to 9 with congenital amegakaryocytic thrombocytopenia, due to receive a stem cell transplant. Specimen: PBMCs, collected before TCRalphabeta/CD19-depleted stem cell transplant. This chain joins TRBV20-1 and TRBJ2-7; D gene ambiguous. CDR3: CSARSAGAYEQYF. The CDR3 DNA sequence: TGCAGTGCTAGATCGGCAGGCGCCTACGAGCAGTACTTC.